This is a list of T cell receptor beta chains from one sample in a study of cytomegalovirus exposure and HLA in healthy donors. Here immunoSEQ multiplex PCR was the method, and the copy in TCRdb shows in-frame clones only, minus some. Found here are 90,000 to 150,000 clones, 74% of them singletons; the top ten hold approximately 1.9%. Sequenced input: PBMCs. These receptors all come from a human donor in good health. Each CDR3 is given without its conserved first and last residue.

J	V	CDR3
TRBJ2-5	TRBV11-2	ASSVEETQY
TRBJ2-1	TRBV14	ASSRRTGSSYNEQF
TRBJ1-2	TRBV6-1	AGGQRSAGYT
TRBJ1-1	TRBV2	ASNRGGQMNTEAF
TRBJ2-7	TRBV5-5	ASSGHQGYEQY
TRBJ2-7	TRBV7-6	ASSRKQGALCYEQY
TRBJ2-5	TRBV5-1	ASSVDRSYETQY
TRBJ2-1	TRBV9	ASSATGSSYNEQF
TRBJ1-1	TRBV15	ATSREEDSRAF
TRBJ2-5	TRBV7-2	ASSSQGLAGSRETQY
TRBJ2-2	TRBV9	ASSGVGAGGFLNTGELF
TRBJ2-6	TRBV29-1	SVASSGANVLT
TRBJ2-1	TRBV27	ASSAGLAGNEQF
TRBJ2-2	TRBV27	ASVGTGRTGELF
TRBJ1-4	TRBV6-5	ASSYSPTVYNEKLF
TRBJ1-2	TRBV5-1	ASSPGSLYGYT
TRBJ1-5	TRBV30	AWSVPTHNSNQPQH
TRBJ2-1	TRBV5-1	ASSKAGLGYNEQF
TRBJ1-1	TRBV2	ASSRSSLNTEAF
TRBJ1-4	TRBV15	ATSRDRDSYEKLF
TRBJ2-3	TRBV6-4	ASSEVGAADTQY
TRBJ2-7	TRBV7-9	ASSSGHSYEQY
TRBJ2-7	TRBV15	ATSRDEGIYEQY
TRBJ1-1	TRBV2	ASSIDRGRTF
TRBJ1-1	TRBV18	ASHGQGAVNTEAF
TRBJ2-5	TRBV19	ASRTTSGARGTQY
TRBJ1-1	TRBV5-1	ASRGEFGTEAF
TRBJ2-4	TRBV27	ASRKTGAIAKNIQY
TRBJ1-2	TRBV5-4	ASSSQLGGPRGYT
TRBJ1-4	TRBV2	ASLGLNEKLF
TRBJ2-2	TRBV11-3	ASSRGPNTGELF
TRBJ1-4	TRBV7-9	ASSLARGHEKLF
TRBJ2-3	TRBV6-5	ASSLAGGRTDTQY
TRBJ1-1	TRBV7-9	ASSLGSTGNLNTEAF
TRBJ1-1	TRBV18	ASSPLGANTEAF
TRBJ1-1	TRBV30	AWIGLTEAF
TRBJ2-7	TRBV27	ASSPTRQGPYEQY
TRBJ1-5	TRBV19	ASKRLGGSNQPQH
TRBJ1-1	TRBV14	ASSPQAGGGTEAF
TRBJ1-3	TRBV29-1	SVGRESGNTIY
TRBJ2-7	TRBV2	ASGHVYTYEQY
TRBJ1-2	TRBV7-9	ASSLRQGADYGYT
TRBJ2-2	TRBV7-2	ASSWDADRASSGELF
TRBJ1-2	TRBV10-3	AISESQGQSNYGYT
TRBJ1-2	TRBV6-5	ASSYGQGHGYT
TRBJ1-2	TRBV9	ASSVRLRRSGYYGYT
TRBJ1-1	TRBV27	ASRQLQGHNTEAF
TRBJ2-7	TRBV27	ASSRTGKYEQY
TRBJ2-2	TRBV10-3	AISDRQGATGELF
TRBJ2-3	TRBV27	ASSFREIADTQY
TRBJ1-5	TRBV11-3	ASSLAPEFYSNQPQH
TRBJ2-3	TRBV7-2	ASSSSRGIQQY
TRBJ2-7	TRBV29-1	SVIAEVYEQY
TRBJ2-2	TRBV5-1	ASSSNPGGTGELF
TRBJ1-6	TRBV30	AWSVQGLIGWGSPLH